This section outlines one T cell receptor (beta chain) sequence together with its context. CDR1 is SGHAT and CDR2 is FQNNGV in the germline V gene. V lost 1 base, J lost 2 bases, and 4 bases stayed unmatched. The CDR3 consists of 15 residues. This sample stems from a study of blood T cell repertoires in COVID-19. Source study methods: For nucleated cells, counts were estimated from reference gene primer amplification. The table came from immunoSEQ multiplex PCR; TCRdb's copy has only in-frame clones and leaves some out. The DNA gave D and trimming, while V, J and clone size come from that table. The table lists 130,000 to 150,000 clones, around 76% of them singletons.

The chain couples TRBV11-2 to TRBJ2-7, with 8 bases that match TRBD2. Sequenced material: peripheral blood. This clonotype originated in an elderly man with acute or convalescent COVID-19. This CDR3 reads CASSLGTGGTYEQYF. DNA for the CDR3: TGTGCCAGCAGCTTAGGGACGGGGGGGACCTACGAGCAGTACTTC. The full variable domain, in which reference TRBV11-2 and TRBJ2-7 provide the parts outside the CDR3, is EAGVAQSPRYKIIEKRQSVAFWCNPISGHATLYWYQQILGQGPKLLIQFQNNGVVDDSQLPKDRFSAERLKGVDSTLKIQPAKLEDSAVYLCASSLGTGGTYEQYFGPGTRLTVT.